This T cell receptor (beta chain) was recovered during a study of tumor-infiltrating lymphocytes in primary liver carcinoma. Scientists recovered RNA and DNA together from about 20-30 mg of unsorted bulk tissue. From about 0.45 ug total RNA, TCR beta cDNA was generated with a primer in the constant region. Amplification in three nested multiplex PCR rounds with slightly modified ARM-PCR gave rise to TCR beta libraries. Each CDR3 protein is one row after TCRdb ran MiXCR on the multiplex PCR reads. The sample comprises tens of thousands of distinct CDR3 sequences, roughly three quarters of which are singletons, and about 27% rests with the top ten. On this clonotype itself: One base away lies a much larger clone, so this may be a sequencing read error.

The sample was liver tumor tissue from sampling region 4. Subset meaning: tumor region T4, right-lateral pole. This clonotype was obtained from a man aged 35 to 55 with primary liver carcinoma and hepatitis B virus infection.

CDR3 protein: CSIVSTGELFF. In DNA form, the CDR3 reads TGCAGCATTGTCTCGACCGGGGAGCTGTTTTTT. This rearrangement joins TRBV29-1 to TRBJ2-2; unclear D gene. In germline, CDR1 is SQVTM, CDR2 ANQGSEA. The length of the CDR3 is 11 residues. With 8 bases removed from V and 5 bases from J, the gap between germline ends came to 9 bases.